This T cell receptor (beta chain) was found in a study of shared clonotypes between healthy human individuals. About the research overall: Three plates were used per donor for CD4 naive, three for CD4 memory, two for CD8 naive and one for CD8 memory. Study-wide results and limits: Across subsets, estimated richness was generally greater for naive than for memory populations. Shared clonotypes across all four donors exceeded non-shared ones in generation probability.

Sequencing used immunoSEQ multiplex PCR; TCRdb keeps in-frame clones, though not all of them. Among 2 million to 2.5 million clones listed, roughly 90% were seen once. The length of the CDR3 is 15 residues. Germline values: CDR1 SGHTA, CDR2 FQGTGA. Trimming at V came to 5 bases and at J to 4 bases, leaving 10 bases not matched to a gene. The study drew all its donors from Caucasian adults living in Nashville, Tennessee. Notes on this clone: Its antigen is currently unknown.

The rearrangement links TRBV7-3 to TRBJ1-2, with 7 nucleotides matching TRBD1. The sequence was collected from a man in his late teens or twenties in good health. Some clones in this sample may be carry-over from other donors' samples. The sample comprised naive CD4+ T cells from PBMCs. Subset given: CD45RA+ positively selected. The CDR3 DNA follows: TGTGCCAGCAGCCCCCAGGGGGGTTCGGGCTATGGCTACACCTTC. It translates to CASSPQGGSGYGYTF.